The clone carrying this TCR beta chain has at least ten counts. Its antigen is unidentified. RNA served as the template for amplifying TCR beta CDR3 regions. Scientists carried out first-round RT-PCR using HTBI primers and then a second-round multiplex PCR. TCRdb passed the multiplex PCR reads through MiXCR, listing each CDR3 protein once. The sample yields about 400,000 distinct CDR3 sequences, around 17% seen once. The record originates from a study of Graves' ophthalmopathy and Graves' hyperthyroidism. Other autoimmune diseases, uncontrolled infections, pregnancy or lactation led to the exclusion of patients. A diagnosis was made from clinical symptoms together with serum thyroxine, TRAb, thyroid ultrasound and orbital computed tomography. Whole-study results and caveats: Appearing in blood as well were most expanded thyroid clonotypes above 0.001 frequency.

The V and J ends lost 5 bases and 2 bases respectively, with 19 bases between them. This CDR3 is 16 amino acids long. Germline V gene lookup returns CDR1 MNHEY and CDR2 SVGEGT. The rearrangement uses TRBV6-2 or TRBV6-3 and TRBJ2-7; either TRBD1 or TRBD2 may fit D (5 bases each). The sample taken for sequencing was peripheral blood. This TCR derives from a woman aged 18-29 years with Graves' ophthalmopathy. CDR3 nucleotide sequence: TGTGCCAGCAGTCCCCAGCTCAGGGACCGCCCCTACGAGCAGTACTTC. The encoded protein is CASSPQLRDRPYEQYF.